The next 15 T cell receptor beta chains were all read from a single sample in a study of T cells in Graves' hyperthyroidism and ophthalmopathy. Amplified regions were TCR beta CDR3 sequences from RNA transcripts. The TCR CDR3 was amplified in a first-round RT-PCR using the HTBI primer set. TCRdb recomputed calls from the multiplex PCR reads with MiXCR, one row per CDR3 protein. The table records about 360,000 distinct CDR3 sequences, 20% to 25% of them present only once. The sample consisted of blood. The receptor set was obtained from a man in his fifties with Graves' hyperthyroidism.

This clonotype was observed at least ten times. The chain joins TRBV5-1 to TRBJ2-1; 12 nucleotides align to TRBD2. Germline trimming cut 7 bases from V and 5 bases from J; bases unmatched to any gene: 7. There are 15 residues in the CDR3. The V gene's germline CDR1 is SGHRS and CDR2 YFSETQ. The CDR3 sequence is CASRLAGASNNEQFF. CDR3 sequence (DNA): TGCGCCAGCCGACTAGCGGGAGCGTCTAACAATGAGCAGTTCTTC.

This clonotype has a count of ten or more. The chain's CDR3 is CASSEQLNTEAFF. The CDR3 nucleotides read TGTGCCAGCAGTGAACAGTTGAACACTGAAGCTTTCTTT. The chain employs TRBV6-1 and TRBJ1-1; D unresolved. Germline CDR1 MNHNS, CDR2 SASEGT. Trimming removed 2 bases from V and 0 bases from J, with 4 bases in between. The CDR3 length is 13 residues.

The CDR3 region has the DNA TGTGCCAGCAGCCCACTAGCGGGAGGGCTAAATGAGCAGTTCTTC. Translating it yields CASSPLAGGLNEQFF. The rearrangement uses TRBV11-3 and TRBJ2-1; 13 positions agree with TRBD2. Germline CDR1 reads SGHNT; CDR2 reads YENEEA. The CDR3 has 15 amino acids. The ends lost 5 bases at V and 7 bases at J; junction bases unmatched: 5.

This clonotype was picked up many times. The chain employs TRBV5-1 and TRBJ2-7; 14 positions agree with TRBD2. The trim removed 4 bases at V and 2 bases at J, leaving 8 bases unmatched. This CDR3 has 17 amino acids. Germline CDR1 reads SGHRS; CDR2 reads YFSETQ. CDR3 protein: CASSRGLAGVVPYEQYF. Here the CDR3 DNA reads TGCGCCAGCAGCAGGGGACTAGCGGGGGTCGTTCCCTACGAGCAGTACTTC.

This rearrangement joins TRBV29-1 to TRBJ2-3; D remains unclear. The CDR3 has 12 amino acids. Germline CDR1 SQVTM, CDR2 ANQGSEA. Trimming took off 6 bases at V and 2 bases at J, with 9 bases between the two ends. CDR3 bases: TGCAGCGTCGGATCGTTCACAGATACGCAGTATTTT. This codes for CSVGSFTDTQYF.

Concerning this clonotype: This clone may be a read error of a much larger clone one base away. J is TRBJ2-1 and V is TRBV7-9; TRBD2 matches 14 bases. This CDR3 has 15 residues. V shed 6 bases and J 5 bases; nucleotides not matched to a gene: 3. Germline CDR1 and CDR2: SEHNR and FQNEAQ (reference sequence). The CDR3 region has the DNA TGTGCCAGCAGGGAGGGACTAGCGGGAGACAATGAGCAGTTCTTC. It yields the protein CASREGLAGDNEQFF.

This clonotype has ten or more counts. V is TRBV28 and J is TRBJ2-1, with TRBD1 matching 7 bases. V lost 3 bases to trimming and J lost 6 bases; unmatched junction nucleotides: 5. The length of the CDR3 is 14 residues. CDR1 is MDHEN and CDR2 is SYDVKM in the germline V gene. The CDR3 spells CASSFRDSPNEQFF. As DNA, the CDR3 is TGTGCCAGCAGTTTTAGGGACAGCCCCAATGAGCAGTTCTTC.

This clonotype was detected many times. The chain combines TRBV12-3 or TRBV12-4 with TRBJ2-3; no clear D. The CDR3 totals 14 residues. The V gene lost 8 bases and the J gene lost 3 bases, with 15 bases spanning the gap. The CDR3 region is CASGRTAETDTQYF. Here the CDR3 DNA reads TGTGCCAGCGGGCGGACCGCGGAAACAGATACGCAGTATTTT.

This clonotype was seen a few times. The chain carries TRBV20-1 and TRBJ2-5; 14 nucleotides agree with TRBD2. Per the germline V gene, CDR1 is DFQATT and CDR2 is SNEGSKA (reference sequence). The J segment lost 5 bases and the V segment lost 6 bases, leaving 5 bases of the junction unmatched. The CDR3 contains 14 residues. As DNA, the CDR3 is TGCAGTGCAGGGACTAGCGGGAGACTGGAGACCCAGTACTTC. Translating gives CSAGTSGRLETQYF.

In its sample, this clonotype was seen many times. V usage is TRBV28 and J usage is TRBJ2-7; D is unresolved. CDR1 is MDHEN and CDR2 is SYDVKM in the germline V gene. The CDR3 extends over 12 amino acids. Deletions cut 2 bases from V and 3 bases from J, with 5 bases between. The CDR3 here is CASSLGYYEQYF. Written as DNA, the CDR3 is TGTGCCAGCAGTTTAGGGTACTACGAGCAGTACTTC.

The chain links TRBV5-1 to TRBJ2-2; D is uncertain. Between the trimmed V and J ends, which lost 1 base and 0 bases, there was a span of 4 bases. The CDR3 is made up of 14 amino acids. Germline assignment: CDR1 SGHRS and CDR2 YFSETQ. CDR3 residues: CASSLMANTGELFF. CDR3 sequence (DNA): TGCGCCAGCAGCTTGATGGCGAACACCGGGGAGCTGTTTTTT. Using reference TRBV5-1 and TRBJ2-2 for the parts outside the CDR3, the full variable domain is KAGVTQTPRYLIKTRGQQVTLSCSPISGHRSVSWYQQTPGQGLQFLFEYFSETQRNKGNFPGRFSGRQFSNSRSEMNVSTLELGDSALYLCASSLMANTGELFFGEGSRLTVL.

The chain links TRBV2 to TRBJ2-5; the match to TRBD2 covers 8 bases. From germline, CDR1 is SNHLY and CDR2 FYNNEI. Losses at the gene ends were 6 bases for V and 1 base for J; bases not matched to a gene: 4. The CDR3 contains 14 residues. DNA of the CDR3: TGTGCCAGCAGCCGGGGGGGCACCCAAGAGACCCAGTACTTC. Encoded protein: CASSRGGTQETQYF.

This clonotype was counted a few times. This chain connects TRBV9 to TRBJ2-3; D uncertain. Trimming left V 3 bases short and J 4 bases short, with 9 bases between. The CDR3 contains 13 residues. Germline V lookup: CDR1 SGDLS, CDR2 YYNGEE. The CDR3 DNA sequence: TGTGCCAGCAGCGCCTCCCCGGCAGATACGCAGTATTTT. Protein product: CASSASPADTQYF.

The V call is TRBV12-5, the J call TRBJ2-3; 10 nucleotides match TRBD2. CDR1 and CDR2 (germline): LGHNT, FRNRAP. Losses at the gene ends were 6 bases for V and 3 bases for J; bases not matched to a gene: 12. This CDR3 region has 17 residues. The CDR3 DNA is TGTGCTAGTGGCCCCGGACTAGCGGAGCATCTGACAGATACGCAGTATTTT. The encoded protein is CASGPGLAEHLTDTQYF.

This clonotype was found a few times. The CDR3 is CACFDSGGNEKLFF. The DNA of the CDR3 is TGTGCCTGTTTCGACAGCGGGGGTAATGAAAAACTGTTTTTT. The rearrangement joins TRBV30 to TRBJ1-4; the D gene is possibly TRBD1 (5 bases). Per the germline V gene, CDR1 is GTSNPN and CDR2 is SVGIG (reference sequence). The CDR3 spans 14 residues. Trimming removed 6 bases at V and 4 bases at J, with 15 bases between.